This entry lists 15 T cell receptor beta chains sequenced from one sample in a study of shared T cell receptors in the human thymus. Sequenced by immunoSEQ multiplex PCR; TCRdb stores in-frame clones only, minus some. The table lists over 650,000 clones, around 87% of them singletons. The sample also formed part of further work on human thymus T cells.

The sample consisted of thymocytes. These receptors were collected from a boy less than two years old with a congenital heart defect.

This chain uses TRBV6-1 with TRBJ1-3, with D possibly matching TRBD1 (6 bases). The V and J ends lost 7 bases and 4 bases respectively, with 14 bases between them. The CDR3 runs 14 residues. Germline lookup yields CDR1 MNHNS and CDR2 SASEGT. The DNA of the CDR3 is TGTGCCAGCATGGAGGCAGGGGCCGGAAACACCATATATTTT. Protein: CASMEAGAGNTIYF.

V is TRBV19 and J is TRBJ2-3; D gene unclear. V lost 4 bases, J lost 0 bases, and 5 bases lay in between. The CDR3 covers 13 residues. Germline values: CDR1 LNHDA, CDR2 SQIVND (reference sequence). The CDR3: CASSRPSTDTQYF. In DNA form, the CDR3 reads TGTGCCAGTAGTAGGCCTAGCACAGATACGCAGTATTTT.

About this clone: A junction end diverges from the germline sequence, so it may reflect a read error. Other nucleotide sequences in the sample specify the same CDR3. The chain couples TRBV29-1 to TRBJ1-6, with 7 bases matching TRBD1. The germline V gene has CDR1 SQVTM and CDR2 ANQGSEA. This CDR3 contains 13 residues. Here the CDR3 reads CSVGTGSNSPLHF. The CDR3 bases are TGCAGCGTTGGGACAGGATCAAATTCCCCCCTCCACTTT. Full variable domain (missing parts from reference TRBV29-1 and TRBJ1-6): SAVISQKPSRDICQRGTSLTIQCQVDSQVTMMFWYRQQPGQSLTLIATANQGSEATYESGFVIDKFPISRPNLTFSTLTVSNMSPEDSSIYLCSVGTGSNSPLHFGNGTRLTVT.

The rearrangement links TRBV25-1 to TRBJ2-3; D is uncertain. This CDR3 contains 13 residues. CDR1 and CDR2 from the germline V gene are MGHDK and SYGVNS. Trimming removed 7 bases from V and 0 bases from J, with 8 bases in between. The CDR3 protein is CASNDLSTDTQYF. CDR3 DNA: TGTGCCAGCAATGACTTAAGCACAGATACGCAGTATTTT. The variable domain in full, completed from reference TRBV25-1 and TRBJ2-3, reads EADIYQTPRYLVIGTGKKITLECSQTMGHDKMYWYQQDPGMELHLIHYSYGVNSTEKGDLSSESTVSRIRTEHFPLTLESARPSHTSQYLCASNDLSTDTQYFGPGTRLTVL.

The chain combines TRBV28 with TRBJ1-1; D unclear. Trimming took 9 bases from V and 1 from J, leaving 9 bases between them. This CDR3 has 12 residues. Looked up from germline, CDR1 is MDHEN and CDR2 is SYDVKM. The CDR3 spells CASATWNTEAFF. The CDR3 bases are TGTGCCAGTGCGACTTGGAACACTGAAGCTTTCTTT.

CDR3 sequence reads: CASSPETGPDYEQYF. The CDR3 nucleotides read TGTGCCAGCAGCCCTGAGACAGGGCCCGACTACGAGCAGTACTTC. V gene TRBV5-6 combines with J gene TRBJ2-7, with 7 nucleotides matching TRBD1. The CDR3 contains 15 residues. CDR1 is SGHDT, CDR2 YYEEEE, per germline. The junction had 10 bases not matched to a gene; V was cut back by 4 bases and J by 3 bases.

The chain recombines TRBV28 with TRBJ2-1; D is uncertain. From germline, CDR1 is MDHEN and CDR2 SYDVKM. The germline V and J ends were trimmed by 3 bases and 5 bases, with 5 bases remaining between them. There are 12 residues in the CDR3. CDR3 in amino acids: CASSFNNNEQFF. CDR3 DNA sequence: TGTGCCAGCAGTTTTAATAACAATGAGCAGTTCTTC.

This chain connects TRBV6-5 to TRBJ1-3, with 8 bases fitting TRBD1. Germline values: CDR1 MNHEY, CDR2 SVGAGI. The V and J ends lost 4 bases and 6 bases, in that order; junction bases with no gene match: 11. The CDR3 covers 16 residues. CDR3 bases: TGTGCCAGCAGTTCGTGGCCCGACAGGGGCGTAAACACCATATATTTT. Residues: CASSSWPDRGVNTIYF.

The rearrangement links TRBV27 to TRBJ2-4, with TRBD1 identical over 8 bases. The CDR3 contains 13 residues. Losses at the gene ends were 5 bases for V and 9 bases for J; bases not matched to a gene: 6. Germline lookup yields CDR1 MNHEY and CDR2 SMNVEV (reference sequence). CDR3 DNA: TGTGCCAGCAGTCCGACAGGGGTGGGCATTCAGTACTTC. This gives the protein CASSPTGVGIQYF.

This clone was detected a few times. V and J are TRBV4-1 and TRBJ2-1, with 9 bases fitting TRBD2. Germline V gene sequence: CDR1 MGHRA, CDR2 YSYEKL. CDR3 length: 17 residues. The V gene end was trimmed by 1 base and the J gene end by 4 bases; junction bases not matched to a gene: 8. The CDR3: CASSQVAGGPDYNEQFF. CDR3 coding DNA: TGCGCCAGCAGCCAAGTTGCGGGAGGGCCCGATTACAATGAGCAGTTCTTC.

This clone was observed a single time. The J gene is TRBJ2-1, the V gene TRBV9, with a possible D match to TRBD2 (6 bases). The germline V gene encodes CDR1 SGDLS and CDR2 YYNGEE. The CDR3 runs to 14 residues. The V end was cut by 2 bases, the J end by 0 bases, with 6 bases between. The CDR3 protein is CASSVGGSYNEQFF. DNA of the CDR3: TGTGCCAGCAGCGTGGGGGGCTCCTACAATGAGCAGTTCTTC.

This rearrangement joins TRBV7-9 to TRBJ2-1; a possible D gene is TRBD1 (6 bases). Trimming pared 1 base from V and 5 bases from J, leaving 15 bases between. In germline, CDR1 is SEHNR, CDR2 FQNEAQ (reference sequence). The CDR3 loop spans 16 amino acids. Here the CDR3 reads CASSLDSYRAHNEQFF. CDR3 sequence (DNA): TGTGCCAGCAGCTTAGATTCGTACAGGGCGCACAATGAGCAGTTCTTC.

The chain joins TRBV6-5 to TRBJ2-7, with a tentative D call TRBD1 (5 bases). Germline V CDR1 and CDR2: MNHEY, SVGAGI. The CDR3 contains 13 residues. Between the trimmed V and J ends, which lost 5 bases and 5 bases, there was a span of 13 bases. The CDR3 coding sequence is TGTGCCAGCAGTGGCCCTCTCAGGGACGAGCAGTACTTC. It specifies CASSGPLRDEQYF.

The V call is TRBV6-1, the J call TRBJ1-5; TRBD1 is a possible D gene (6 bases). V was cut by 6 bases and J by 6 bases, with 18 bases left in between. Germline CDR1 and CDR2: MNHNS and SASEGT. The CDR3 consists of 15 residues. The DNA of the CDR3 is TGTGCCAGCAGCCGGGACAAACATTCAGGTCAGCCCCAGCATTTT. Translation: CASSRDKHSGQPQHF.

The V call is TRBV28, the J call TRBJ1-1, with a possible D match to TRBD1 (5 bases). Per germline, CDR1 MDHEN and CDR2 SYDVKM. CDR3 size: 17 residues. Trimming removed 7 bases at V and 1 base at J, with 22 bases between. This chain's CDR3 is CASTLWNRNVKNTEAFF. In nucleotides, the CDR3 is TGTGCCAGCACCCTTTGGAACAGGAACGTTAAGAACACTGAAGCTTTCTTT.